This T cell receptor beta chain derives from a study of T cell responses to AZD1222 COVID-19 vaccine. With regard to this clone: Its cognate antigen is unknown.

Repertoires were generated with immunoSEQ multiplex PCR, while TCRdb's copy carries only in-frame clones and drops some. The table has around 130,000 clones, more than 85% seen once. Findings and caveats of the study: Reportedly, nearly half the spike-specific TCRs target unmutated variant regions. White British ancestry dominated among donors, who included more females, and clonal diversity was possibly underestimated. Repertoire sampling happened only post peak T cell response.

This TCR was sampled from an adult in good health. Specimen: peripheral blood, collected on day 0 of AZD1222 vaccination.

The CDR3 DNA reads TGTGCCAGCAGCTTGCTTGGGACAGGGTCCTACGAGCAGTACTTC. Its translation: CASSLLGTGSYEQYF. V gene TRBV5-5 combines with J gene TRBJ2-7; 9 nucleotides align to TRBD1. After removal of 1 base from V and 1 base from J, the junction contained 3 bases not matched to a gene. The CDR3 runs to 15 residues. The germline V gene encodes CDR1 SGHKS and CDR2 YYEKEE (reference sequence).